The 24 T cell receptor beta chains given below trace back to one sample, sequenced in a study of control samples from healthy donors and cancer patients. Assay used: immunoSEQ multiplex PCR; TCRdb lists only in-frame clones, some missing. The table includes roughly 98,000 clones, more than 85% detected once. The source material was blood. These receptors all come from a man between 18 and 29 years old in good health.

The J gene is TRBJ1-2, the V gene TRBV5-1; D ambiguous. V was pared by 0 bases and J by 5 bases, with 14 bases between. The CDR3 is 15 amino acids. Germline CDR1 is SGHRS and CDR2 is YFSETQ. The CDR3 DNA is TGCGCCAGCAGCTTGGACCCTCGCATAGGGTATGGCTACACCTTC. Translating it yields CASSLDPRIGYGYTF. Variable domain in full (rest from reference TRBV5-1 and TRBJ1-2): KAGVTQTPRYLIKTRGQQVTLSCSPISGHRSVSWYQQTPGQGLQFLFEYFSETQRNKGNFPGRFSGRQFSNSRSEMNVSTLELGDSALYLCASSLDPRIGYGYTFGSGTRLTVV.

This clone has just a few counts. The V and J genes are TRBV27 and TRBJ2-7, with TRBD2 matching over 9 bases. With V trimmed by 0 bases and J by 2 bases, 5 bases remained unmatched. CDR3 length: 16 amino acids. From germline, CDR1 is MNHEY and CDR2 SMNVEV (reference sequence). The CDR3 loop is CASSLSVLAGTYEQYF. CDR3 nucleotide sequence: TGTGCCAGCAGTTTATCTGTCCTAGCGGGGACCTACGAGCAGTACTTC.

V gene TRBV19 combines with J gene TRBJ2-6, with 7 bases aligning to TRBD1. With V trimmed by 7 bases and J by 0 bases, 3 bases remained unmatched. This CDR3 is built from 15 residues. The V gene's germline CDR1 is LNHDA and CDR2 SQIVND (reference sequence). CDR3 loop: CASTDRASGANVLTF. As DNA, the CDR3 is TGTGCCAGTACAGACAGGGCCTCTGGGGCCAACGTCCTGACTTTC. Together with reference TRBV19 and TRBJ2-6, the CDR3 gives the full variable domain: DGGITQSPKYLFRKEGQNVTLSCEQNLNHDAMYWYRQDPGQGLRLIYYSQIVNDFQKGDIAEGYSVSREKKESFPLTVTSAQKNPTAFYLCASTDRASGANVLTFGAGSRLTVL.

The chain uses TRBV30 and TRBJ2-1, with a possible D match to TRBD2 (6 bases). In germline, CDR1 is GTSNPN, CDR2 SVGIG (reference sequence). V lost 1 base, J lost 4 bases, and 20 bases lay in between. The CDR3 loop spans 17 amino acids. The CDR3, as DNA: TGTGCCTGGAGTGCCCGGGACTTGCTAGCGAGTTACAATGAGCAGTTCTTC. It codes for CAWSARDLLASYNEQFF.

The chain combines TRBV20-1 with TRBJ2-3; D is unclear. The CDR3 covers 17 residues. The germline CDR1 and CDR2 sequences are DFQATT and SNEGSKA (reference sequence). Trimming cost V 3 bases and J 0 bases, with 19 bases left between them. The CDR3 protein is CSASNGRSIPSTDTQYF. The CDR3 DNA reads as TGCAGTGCTAGTAACGGCCGCTCCATTCCTAGCACAGATACGCAGTATTTT.

The rearrangement uses TRBV11-2 and TRBJ2-1; weak D call: TRBD1 (6 bases). V was pared by 4 bases and J by 5 bases, with 9 bases between. CDR3 length equals 13 residues. Looked up from germline, CDR1 is SGHAT and CDR2 is FQNNGV. The CDR3 coding sequence is TGTGCCAGCAGCTCGCAGGGGCACAATGAGCAGTTCTTC. This sequence encodes CASSSQGHNEQFF. The full variable domain, in which reference TRBV11-2 and TRBJ2-1 provide the parts outside the CDR3, is EAGVAQSPRYKIIEKRQSVAFWCNPISGHATLYWYQQILGQGPKLLIQFQNNGVVDDSQLPKDRFSAERLKGVDSTLKIQPAKLEDSAVYLCASSSQGHNEQFFGPGTRLTVL.

This sequence joins TRBV13 and TRBJ2-3; TRBD1 might be the D (6 bases). This CDR3 is built from 15 residues. Trimming removed 1 base from V and 6 bases from J, with 14 bases in between. Germline V gene sequence: CDR1 PRHDT, CDR2 FYEKMQ (reference sequence). The CDR3 nucleotides are TGTGCCAGCAGCTTAGTGGGGGCCACGCCTGATACGCAGTATTTT. Residues: CASSLVGATPDTQYF.

The rearrangement links TRBV12-5 to TRBJ2-3; D unclear. In germline, CDR1 is LGHNT, CDR2 FRNRAP. Trimming took 4 bases from V and 4 from J, leaving 12 bases between them. CDR3 length: 14 amino acids. The CDR3 sequence: CASGSGRPSDTQYF. The DNA of the CDR3 is TGTGCTAGTGGTTCGGGCCGCCCGTCAGATACGCAGTATTTT.

CDR3 nucleotides: TGTGCCAGCAGCACTACCGGGACAGGGGACAGAGAGACCCAGTACTTC. It encodes CASSTTGTGDRETQYF. This chain connects TRBV7-9 to TRBJ2-5; 10 bases are a match to TRBD1. V trimming: 5 bases; J trimming: 4 bases; junction bases outside the gene matches: 10. The germline V gene encodes CDR1 SEHNR and CDR2 FQNEAQ (reference sequence). This CDR3 is built from 16 residues.

In this sample, this clone turned up a few times. This chain links TRBV7-8 with TRBJ1-3; possible D gene TRBD1, 5 bases. Trimming stripped 1 base from V and 3 bases from J, with 10 bases between. The CDR3 totals 15 residues. Germline V gene data show CDR1 as SGHVS and CDR2 as FQNEAQ. CDR3 nucleotides: TGTGCCAGCAGCTTAGATCGGGGGTTTGGAAACACCATATATTTT. Amino acid sequence: CASSLDRGFGNTIYF.

The rearrangement uses TRBV7-9 and TRBJ2-7; TRBD2 matches 7 bases. CDR3 size: 13 residues. CDR1 is SEHNR and CDR2 is FQNEAQ in the germline V gene (reference sequence). After removal of 3 bases from V and 6 bases from J, the junction contained 5 bases not matched to a gene. In DNA form, the CDR3 reads TGTGCCAGCAGCTTCGGGGGGTTACGCGAGCAGTACTTC. This gives the protein CASSFGGLREQYF.

V is TRBV6-5 and J is TRBJ1-4, with 10 bases that match TRBD1. Germline lookup yields CDR1 MNHEY and CDR2 SVGAGI. Losses at the gene ends were 2 bases for V and 6 bases for J; bases not matched to a gene: 3. The CDR3 covers 15 residues. The CDR3: CASSYLGQGDEKLFF. CDR3 DNA sequence: TGTGCCAGCAGTTACCTCGGACAGGGGGATGAAAAACTGTTTTTT.

The rearrangement joins TRBV7-9 to TRBJ1-1; D is perhaps TRBD1 (5 bases). V lost 5 bases and J lost 6, with 19 bases in between. Germline values: CDR1 SEHNR, CDR2 FQNEAQ (reference sequence). The CDR3 totals 15 residues. The CDR3 coding sequence is TGTGCCAGCAGCCCGGAGTCGGGGGTTGGCGCTGAAGCTTTCTTT. Translation: CASSPESGVGAEAFF.

The rearrangement links TRBV15 to TRBJ1-2; D is undetermined. The CDR3 covers 13 residues. V shed 0 bases and J shed 5 bases, with 7 bases lying between them. Germline V CDR1 and CDR2: LNHNV, YYDKDF (reference sequence). The CDR3 loop is CATSRDYDYGYTF. Written as DNA, the CDR3 is TGTGCCACCAGCAGAGATTACGATTATGGCTACACCTTC.

This clone was detected only a few times. The rearrangement links TRBV6-5 to TRBJ1-6; D gene unclear. Looked up from germline, CDR1 is MNHEY and CDR2 is SVGAGI. CDR3 length equals 13 residues. Trimming shortened V by 3 bases and J by 7 bases, and 7 bases separated the two germline ends. CDR3 protein: CASSYTRNSPLHF. The DNA of the CDR3 is TGTGCCAGCAGTTATACCCGAAATTCACCCCTCCACTTT.

The V and J genes are TRBV4-1 and TRBJ1-1; weak D call: TRBD1 (5 bases). The V end lost 0 bases, the J end lost 0 bases, and 8 bases lay between the germline ends. Germline CDR1 and CDR2: MGHRA and YSYEKL. This CDR3 has 15 amino acids. The CDR3 is CASSQERGMNTEAFF. In DNA form, the CDR3 reads TGCGCCAGCAGCCAAGAGCGGGGGATGAACACTGAAGCTTTCTTT.

The V and J genes are TRBV15 and TRBJ1-5; weak D call: TRBD1 (5 bases). This CDR3 is built from 14 residues. Germline V gene lookup returns CDR1 LNHNV and CDR2 YYDKDF (reference sequence). Between the trimmed V and J ends, which lost 3 bases and 5 bases, there was a span of 11 bases. The CDR3 DNA follows: TGTGCCACCAGCAGCGAGGGGCGGGATCAGCCCCAGCATTTT. It specifies CATSSEGRDQPQHF.

The chain joins TRBV5-6 to TRBJ1-2; no clear D gene. Germline lookup yields CDR1 SGHDT and CDR2 YYEEEE. CDR3 length equals 14 residues. The V end was cut by 2 bases, the J end by 3 bases, with 11 bases between. CDR3 bases: TGTGCCAGCAGCTTTCAAAACAGAGACTATGGCTACACCTTC. It encodes CASSFQNRDYGYTF.

The chain combines TRBV6-5 with TRBJ1-2; D perhaps matches TRBD1 (6 bases). In germline, CDR1 is MNHEY, CDR2 SVGAGI. The CDR3 has 16 amino acids. The ends were cut back, 2 bases at V and 4 bases at J, with 17 bases in the middle. In nucleotides, the CDR3 is TGTGCCAGCAGTTACATTTCCGGGGGCAAGATCTATGGCTACACCTTC. Amino acids: CASSYISGGKIYGYTF.

The rearrangement links TRBV11-2 to TRBJ2-7, with D maybe TRBD2 (6 bases). This CDR3 is 17 amino acids long. Looked up from germline, CDR1 is SGHAT and CDR2 is FQNNGV. V was trimmed by 5 bases and J by 0 bases, leaving 20 bases between them. CDR3: CASSKAGFLDISYEQYF. The CDR3 DNA reads as TGTGCCAGCAGCAAGGCGGGATTTTTGGACATCTCCTACGAGCAGTACTTC.

V is TRBV5-1 and J is TRBJ1-2; D gene ambiguous. Looked up from germline, CDR1 is SGHRS and CDR2 is YFSETQ. This CDR3 has 13 amino acids. Trimming cost V 0 bases and J 6 bases, with 9 bases left between them. The CDR3 here is CASSLDYGDGYTF. The CDR3 DNA reads TGCGCCAGCAGCTTGGACTATGGGGATGGCTACACCTTC. The full variable domain, rest sourced from reference TRBV5-1 and TRBJ1-2, is KAGVTQTPRYLIKTRGQQVTLSCSPISGHRSVSWYQQTPGQGLQFLFEYFSETQRNKGNFPGRFSGRQFSNSRSEMNVSTLELGDSALYLCASSLDYGDGYTFGSGTRLTVV.

The rearrangement links TRBV6-6 to TRBJ1-5; D gene ambiguous. V lost 5 bases and J 2 bases, leaving 19 bases between the germline ends. The germline V gene encodes CDR1 MNHNY and CDR2 SVGAGI (reference sequence). This CDR3 has 17 residues. The CDR3 sequence: CASSHQPTWRGNQPQHF. The CDR3 region has the DNA TGTGCCAGCAGTCACCAGCCCACTTGGAGAGGCAATCAGCCCCAGCATTTT.

For this clone: Other DNA variants within this sample encode the same CDR3. V gene TRBV9 combines with J gene TRBJ1-2; D is unclear. Germline CDR1 reads SGDLS; CDR2 reads YYNGEE. This CDR3 has 10 amino acids. V lost 3 bases to trimming and J lost 5 bases, with 2 bases between them. CDR3 nucleotide sequence: TGTGCCAGCAGCGGTTATGGCTACACCTTC. Its translation is CASSGYGYTF.

This chain connects TRBV21-1 to TRBJ2-5; TRBD2, the D gene given by the table, was not confirmed from the DNA. TRBV21-1 is tagged as a pseudogene. The CDR3 totals 18 residues. CDR3 coding DNA: TGTGCCAGCAGCAAAATCCCGCGGTTGAGCGTCTTCCAAGAGACCCAGTACTTC. Residues: CASSKIPRLSVFQETQYF.